These 21 T cell receptor beta chains share one sample of origin, sequenced in a study of cytomegalovirus exposure and HLA in healthy donors. This PCR relied on a set of 60 Vbeta primers and 13 Jbeta primers. Produced via immunoSEQ multiplex PCR; TCRdb's table is partial and in-frame only. The sample contains over 250,000 clones, around 66% of which appear only once. Sample: PBMCs. The receptors here all came from a female donor in good health and CMV-seronegative.

The chain is built from TRBV19 and TRBJ2-7; a weak D match, TRBD2 (5 bases). The CDR3 totals 15 residues. Germline V lookup: CDR1 LNHDA, CDR2 SQIVND (reference sequence). Trimming took 2 bases from V and 0 from J, leaving 11 bases between them. The CDR3 sequence is CASSINSVYSYEQYF. The CDR3 DNA sequence: TGTGCCAGTAGTATAAATAGCGTTTACTCCTACGAGCAGTACTTC.

CDR3 nucleotide sequence: TGCGCCAGCAGCCCGGGGACAGGGGGGACCTACGAGCAGTACTTC. Its translation: CASSPGTGGTYEQYF. This chain joins TRBV5-1 and TRBJ2-7; 11 bases line up with TRBD1. Looked up from germline, CDR1 is SGHRS and CDR2 is YFSETQ. The CDR3 consists of 15 residues. V dropped 4 bases and J dropped 2; count of bases not matched to a gene: 5.

The J gene is TRBJ2-5, the V gene TRBV5-1, with 10 bases lining up with TRBD2. The end of the DNA aligns better with TRBJ2-7, so the J call may be wrong. Germline V lookup: CDR1 SGHRS, CDR2 YFSETQ. CDR3 length: 18 amino acids. CDR3 sequence reads: CASRRDSAGTSDSYEQYF. In DNA form, the CDR3 reads TGCGCCAGCCGGCGGGACAGCGCCGGGACTAGCGACTCCTACGAGCAGTACTTC.

V gene TRBV5-6 combines with J gene TRBJ1-2, with TRBD1 matching over 8 bases. The CDR3 runs to 15 residues. Germline loops: CDR1 SGHDT, CDR2 YYEEEE. The junction had 10 bases not matched to a gene; V was cut back by 4 bases and J by 5 bases. The CDR3 protein is CASSSADRARYGYTF. As DNA, the CDR3 is TGTGCCAGCAGCAGCGCGGACAGGGCAAGGTATGGCTACACCTTC.

V is TRBV6-1 and J is TRBJ1-2; D possibly corresponds to TRBD1 (6 bases). V was clipped by 6 bases and J by 7 bases, with 12 bases between them. Germline V gene lookup returns CDR1 MNHNS and CDR2 SASEGT. The CDR3 runs 12 residues. CDR3 sequence reads: CASRGTKSGYTF. In DNA, the CDR3 is TGTGCCAGCAGGGGGACAAAATCTGGCTACACCTTC.

This clone was seen just once. This rearrangement joins TRBV2 to TRBJ2-2; 7 bases line up with TRBD1. J lost 0 bases, V lost 4 bases, and 2 bases had no gene match. The CDR3 consists of 15 residues. The germline V gene has CDR1 SNHLY and CDR2 FYNNEI. The CDR3 nucleotides read TGTGCCAGCAGTGGACAGGGATCGAACACCGGGGAGCTGTTTTTT. Translated: CASSGQGSNTGELFF.

The V call is TRBV5-6, the J call TRBJ2-5; the D gene is possibly TRBD1 (6 bases). CDR3 length equals 15 residues. Trimming pared 3 bases from V and 0 bases from J, leaving 12 bases between. Germline CDR1 reads SGHDT; CDR2 reads YYEEEE. The CDR3 here is CASSSNRDNQETQYF. The CDR3 nucleotides read TGTGCCAGCAGCTCAAATCGGGACAACCAAGAGACCCAGTACTTC.

This clone was detected a few times. The chain has TRBV9 and TRBJ2-2; D gene ambiguous. The CDR3 has 14 amino acids. V lost 4 bases, J lost 5 bases, and 12 bases lay in between. Germline V gene data show CDR1 as SGDLS and CDR2 as YYNGEE. The CDR3 DNA reads TGTGCCAGCAGCCCCAGTTTTGGTACCGGGGAGCTGTTTTTT. Encoded protein: CASSPSFGTGELFF.

The rearrangement uses TRBV27 and TRBJ1-4; the match to TRBD1 covers 8 bases. The V segment lost 5 bases and the J segment 0 bases; nucleotides outside the gene matches: 5. Germline values: CDR1 MNHEY, CDR2 SMNVEV (reference sequence). The CDR3 loop spans 16 amino acids. The CDR3 DNA sequence: TGTGCCAGCAGTCGGGACAGGCCTGCAACTAATGAAAAACTGTTTTTT. This gives the protein CASSRDRPATNEKLFF.

The V call is TRBV4-1, the J call TRBJ2-7; weak D call: TRBD1 (5 bases). Germline CDR1 MGHRA, CDR2 YSYEKL. This CDR3 spans 15 amino acids. The ends were cut back, 1 base at V and 0 bases at J, with 10 bases in the middle. In DNA, the CDR3 is TGCGCCAGCAGCCAAGCTCAGGGCACCTCCTACGAGCAGTACTTC. Encoded protein: CASSQAQGTSYEQYF.

The J gene is TRBJ1-5, the V gene TRBV2; D is unresolved. Trimming pared 4 bases from V and 4 bases from J, leaving 8 bases between. This CDR3 is 13 amino acids long. Germline V gives CDR1 SNHLY, CDR2 FYNNEI. The CDR3 coding sequence is TGTGCCAGCAGTGGGTCAGTTAATCAGCCCCAGCATTTT. It is translated as CASSGSVNQPQHF.

This clone was seen more than once but under ten times. This chain links TRBV2 with TRBJ1-6; the D is unclear. Germline CDR1 SNHLY, CDR2 FYNNEI. V was pared by 7 bases and J by 0 bases, with 10 bases between. CDR3 length: 15 amino acids. The CDR3 DNA sequence: TGTGCCAGCATGTCCGAGAGCTCCTATAATTCACCCCTCCACTTT. Translation gives CASMSESSYNSPLHF.

V gene TRBV4-1 combines with J gene TRBJ1-4; 11 bases line up with TRBD1. The CDR3 sequence is 16 residues long. The J segment lost 6 bases and the V segment lost 1 base, leaving 4 bases of the junction unmatched. Germline V CDR1 and CDR2: MGHRA, YSYEKL. The CDR3 sequence: CASSQVSGQGDEKLFF. The DNA of the CDR3 is TGCGCCAGCAGCCAAGTCTCGGGACAGGGGGATGAAAAACTGTTTTTT.

The genes are TRBV5-8 and TRBJ2-7; D is uncertain. Germline loops: CDR1 SGHTS, CDR2 YDEGEE. The CDR3 consists of 13 residues. Trimming removed 0 bases at V and 3 bases at J, with 7 bases between. CDR3 sequence (DNA): TGTGCCAGCAGCTTGGAAGCCAACTACGAGCAGTACTTC. The encoded protein is CASSLEANYEQYF.

The V and J genes are TRBV7-9 and TRBJ2-7; weak D call: TRBD2 (6 bases). The CDR3 totals 14 residues. Trimming pared 1 base from V and 4 bases from J, leaving 11 bases between. Germline-derived CDR1 and CDR2 are SEHNR and FQNEAQ (reference sequence). In DNA form, the CDR3 reads TGTGCCAGCAGCTTAGACCCTAGCGCTTACGAGCAGTACTTC. This codes for CASSLDPSAYEQYF. The full variable domain, in which reference TRBV7-9 and TRBJ2-7 provide the parts outside the CDR3, is DTGVSQNPRHKITKRGQNVTFRCDPISEHNRLYWYRQTLGQGPEFLTYFQNEAQLEKSRLLSDRFSAERPKGSFSTLEIQRTEQGDSAMYLCASSLDPSAYEQYFGPGTRLTVT.

The chain carries TRBV25-1 and TRBJ2-7; the D gene is possibly TRBD2 (6 bases). Trimming took 3 bases from V and 3 from J, leaving 12 bases between them. This CDR3 is 14 amino acids long. Germline CDR1 MGHDK, CDR2 SYGVNS. CDR3 in DNA: TGTGCCAGCAGTGAGGGACTGGGTCTCTACGAGCAGTACTTC. The encoded protein is CASSEGLGLYEQYF.

The gene calls are TRBV5-1 and TRBJ2-3, with TRBD1 matching over 9 bases. Germline CDR1 SGHRS, CDR2 YFSETQ. This CDR3 has 16 residues. V dropped 4 bases and J dropped 8; count of bases not matched to a gene: 14. The CDR3 protein is CASSTRTGDPMGTQYF. The CDR3 DNA is TGCGCCAGCAGCACTCGGACAGGGGACCCCATGGGTACGCAGTATTTT.

Turning to this clone: Distinct nucleotide sequences in the sample also encode this CDR3. The chain carries TRBV6-1 and TRBJ1-2; 7 nucleotides align to TRBD1. This CDR3 has 14 residues. Germline CDR1 reads MNHNS; CDR2 reads SASEGT. The junction had 11 bases not matched to a gene; V was cut back by 7 bases and J by 6 bases. The CDR3 here is CASIRDSYINGYTF. The CDR3 DNA follows: TGTGCCAGCATAAGGGACAGCTACATAAATGGCTACACCTTC.

This clone was detected only a few times. The V call is TRBV7-9, the J call TRBJ1-3; D perhaps matches TRBD1 (6 bases). This CDR3 is 17 amino acids long. Germline CDR1 reads SEHNR; CDR2 reads FQNEAQ (reference sequence). V was shortened by 0 bases and J by 3 bases, with 15 bases between the two germline ends. The CDR3 DNA sequence: TGTGCCAGCAGCTTAGCCACCTCAGGGGCTAGTGGAAACACCATATATTTT. Translated, it gives CASSLATSGASGNTIYF.

The chain carries TRBV7-9 and TRBJ2-7; D gene unclear. Germline V CDR1 and CDR2: SEHNR, FQNEAQ (reference sequence). Trimming stripped 2 bases from V and 3 bases from J, with 8 bases between. This CDR3 is 13 amino acids long. CDR3 region: CASSLPGYYEQYF. The CDR3 DNA reads as TGTGCCAGCAGCTTACCGGGTTACTACGAGCAGTACTTC.

This clone was recorded once. V is TRBV27 and J is TRBJ2-1; 11 bases are a match to TRBD2. The CDR3 has 19 residues. Looked up from germline, CDR1 is MNHEY and CDR2 is SMNVEV (reference sequence). The junction had 19 bases not matched to a gene; V was cut back by 5 bases and J by 7 bases. In DNA form, the CDR3 reads TGTGCCAGCAGTCGGGGGACTAGCGGAGAGGGGGTGCACATAAATGAGCAGTTCTTC. Its protein is CASSRGTSGEGVHINEQFF.